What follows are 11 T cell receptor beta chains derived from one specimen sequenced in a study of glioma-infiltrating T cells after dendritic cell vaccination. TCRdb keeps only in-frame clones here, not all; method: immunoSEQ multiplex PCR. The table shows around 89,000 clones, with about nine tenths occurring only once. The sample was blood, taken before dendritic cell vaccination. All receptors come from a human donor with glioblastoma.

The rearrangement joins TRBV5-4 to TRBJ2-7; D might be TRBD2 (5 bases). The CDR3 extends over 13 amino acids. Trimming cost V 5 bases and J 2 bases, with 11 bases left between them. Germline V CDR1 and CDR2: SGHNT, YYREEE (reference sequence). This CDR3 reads CASSGDGAYEQYF. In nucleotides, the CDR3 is TGTGCCAGCAGTGGAGACGGGGCCTACGAGCAGTACTTC. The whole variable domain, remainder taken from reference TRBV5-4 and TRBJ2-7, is ETGVTQSPTHLIKTRGQQVTLRCSSQSGHNTVSWYQQALGQGPQFIFQYYREEENGRGNFPPRFSGLQFPNYSSELNVNALELDDSALYLCASSGDGAYEQYFGPGTRLTVT.

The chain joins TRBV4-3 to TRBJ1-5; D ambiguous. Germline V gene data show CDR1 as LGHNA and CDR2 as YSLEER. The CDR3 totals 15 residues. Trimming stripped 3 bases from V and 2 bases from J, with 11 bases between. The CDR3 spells CASSQRAQGNQPQHF. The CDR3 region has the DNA TGCGCCAGCAGCCAGCGCGCCCAGGGCAATCAGCCCCAGCATTTT.

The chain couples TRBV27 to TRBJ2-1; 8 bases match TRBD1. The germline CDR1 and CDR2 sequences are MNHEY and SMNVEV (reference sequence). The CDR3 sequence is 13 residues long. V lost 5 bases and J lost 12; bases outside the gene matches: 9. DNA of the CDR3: TGTGCCAGCAGTCTTGGACAGGGAGAGGCGCAGTTCTTC. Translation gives CASSLGQGEAQFF.

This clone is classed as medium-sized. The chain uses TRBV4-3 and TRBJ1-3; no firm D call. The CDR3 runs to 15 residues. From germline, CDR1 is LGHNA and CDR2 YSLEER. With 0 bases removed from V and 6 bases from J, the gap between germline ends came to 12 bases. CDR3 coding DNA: TGCGCCAGCAGCCAAGACTCGGGTTCTTTAAACACCATATATTTT. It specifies CASSQDSGSLNTIYF.

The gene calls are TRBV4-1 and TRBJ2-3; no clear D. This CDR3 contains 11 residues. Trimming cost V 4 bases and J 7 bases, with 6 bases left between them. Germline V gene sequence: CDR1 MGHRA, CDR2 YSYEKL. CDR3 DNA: TGCGCCAGCAGCCTTAGTTATACGCAGTATTTT. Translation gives CASSLSYTQYF.

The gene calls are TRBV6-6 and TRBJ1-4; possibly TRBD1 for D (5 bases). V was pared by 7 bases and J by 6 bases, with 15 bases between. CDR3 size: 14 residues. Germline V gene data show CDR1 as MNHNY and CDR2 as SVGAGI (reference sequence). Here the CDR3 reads CASNRMGGDEKLFF. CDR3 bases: TGTGCCAGCAATCGAATGGGGGGGGATGAAAAACTGTTTTTT.

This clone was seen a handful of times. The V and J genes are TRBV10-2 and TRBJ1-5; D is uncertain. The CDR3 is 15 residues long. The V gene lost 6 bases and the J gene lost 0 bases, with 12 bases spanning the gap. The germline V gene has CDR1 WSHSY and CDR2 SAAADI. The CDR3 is CASRVFGDSNQPQHF. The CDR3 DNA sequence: TGCGCCAGCAGGGTGTTCGGAGATAGCAATCAGCCCCAGCATTTT.

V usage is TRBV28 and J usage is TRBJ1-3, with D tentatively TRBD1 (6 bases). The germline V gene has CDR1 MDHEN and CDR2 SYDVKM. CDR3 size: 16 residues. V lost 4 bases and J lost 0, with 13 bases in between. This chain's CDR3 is CASSSGVTNSGNTIYF. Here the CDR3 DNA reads TGTGCCAGCAGTTCAGGGGTAACTAACTCTGGAAACACCATATATTTT.

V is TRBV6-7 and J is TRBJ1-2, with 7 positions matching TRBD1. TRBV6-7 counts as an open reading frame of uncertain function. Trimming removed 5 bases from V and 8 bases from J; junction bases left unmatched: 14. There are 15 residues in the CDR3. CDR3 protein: CASSHPGQQKGGYTF. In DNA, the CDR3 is TGTGCCAGCAGTCACCCGGGACAGCAAAAGGGGGGCTACACCTTC.

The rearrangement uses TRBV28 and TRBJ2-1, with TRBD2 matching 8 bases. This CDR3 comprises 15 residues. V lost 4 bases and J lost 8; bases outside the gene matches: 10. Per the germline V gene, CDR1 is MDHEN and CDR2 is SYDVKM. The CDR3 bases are TGTGCCAGCAGTTACCCCTCCGGGGGGGTCCATGAGCAGTTCTTC. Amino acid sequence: CASSYPSGGVHEQFF.

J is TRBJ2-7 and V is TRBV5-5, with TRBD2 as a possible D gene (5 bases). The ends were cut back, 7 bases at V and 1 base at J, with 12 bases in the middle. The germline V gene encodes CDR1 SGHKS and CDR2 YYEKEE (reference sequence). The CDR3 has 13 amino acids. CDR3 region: CASAVGSSYEQYF. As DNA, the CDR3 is TGTGCCAGCGCAGTAGGGAGTTCCTACGAGCAGTACTTC.